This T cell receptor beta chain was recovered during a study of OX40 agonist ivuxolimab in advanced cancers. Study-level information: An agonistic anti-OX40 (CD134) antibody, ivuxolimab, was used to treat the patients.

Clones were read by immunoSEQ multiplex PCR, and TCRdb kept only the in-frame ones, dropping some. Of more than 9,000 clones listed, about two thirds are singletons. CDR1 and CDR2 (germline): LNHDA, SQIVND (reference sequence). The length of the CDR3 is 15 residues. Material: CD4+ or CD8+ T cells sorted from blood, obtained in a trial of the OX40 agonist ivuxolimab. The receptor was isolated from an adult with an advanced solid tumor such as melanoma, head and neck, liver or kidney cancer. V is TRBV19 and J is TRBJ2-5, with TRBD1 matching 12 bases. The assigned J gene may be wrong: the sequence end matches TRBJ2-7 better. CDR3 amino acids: CASSIGTGGPYEQYF. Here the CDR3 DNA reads TGTGCCAGTAGTATCGGGACAGGGGGCCCCTACGAGCAGTACTTC.